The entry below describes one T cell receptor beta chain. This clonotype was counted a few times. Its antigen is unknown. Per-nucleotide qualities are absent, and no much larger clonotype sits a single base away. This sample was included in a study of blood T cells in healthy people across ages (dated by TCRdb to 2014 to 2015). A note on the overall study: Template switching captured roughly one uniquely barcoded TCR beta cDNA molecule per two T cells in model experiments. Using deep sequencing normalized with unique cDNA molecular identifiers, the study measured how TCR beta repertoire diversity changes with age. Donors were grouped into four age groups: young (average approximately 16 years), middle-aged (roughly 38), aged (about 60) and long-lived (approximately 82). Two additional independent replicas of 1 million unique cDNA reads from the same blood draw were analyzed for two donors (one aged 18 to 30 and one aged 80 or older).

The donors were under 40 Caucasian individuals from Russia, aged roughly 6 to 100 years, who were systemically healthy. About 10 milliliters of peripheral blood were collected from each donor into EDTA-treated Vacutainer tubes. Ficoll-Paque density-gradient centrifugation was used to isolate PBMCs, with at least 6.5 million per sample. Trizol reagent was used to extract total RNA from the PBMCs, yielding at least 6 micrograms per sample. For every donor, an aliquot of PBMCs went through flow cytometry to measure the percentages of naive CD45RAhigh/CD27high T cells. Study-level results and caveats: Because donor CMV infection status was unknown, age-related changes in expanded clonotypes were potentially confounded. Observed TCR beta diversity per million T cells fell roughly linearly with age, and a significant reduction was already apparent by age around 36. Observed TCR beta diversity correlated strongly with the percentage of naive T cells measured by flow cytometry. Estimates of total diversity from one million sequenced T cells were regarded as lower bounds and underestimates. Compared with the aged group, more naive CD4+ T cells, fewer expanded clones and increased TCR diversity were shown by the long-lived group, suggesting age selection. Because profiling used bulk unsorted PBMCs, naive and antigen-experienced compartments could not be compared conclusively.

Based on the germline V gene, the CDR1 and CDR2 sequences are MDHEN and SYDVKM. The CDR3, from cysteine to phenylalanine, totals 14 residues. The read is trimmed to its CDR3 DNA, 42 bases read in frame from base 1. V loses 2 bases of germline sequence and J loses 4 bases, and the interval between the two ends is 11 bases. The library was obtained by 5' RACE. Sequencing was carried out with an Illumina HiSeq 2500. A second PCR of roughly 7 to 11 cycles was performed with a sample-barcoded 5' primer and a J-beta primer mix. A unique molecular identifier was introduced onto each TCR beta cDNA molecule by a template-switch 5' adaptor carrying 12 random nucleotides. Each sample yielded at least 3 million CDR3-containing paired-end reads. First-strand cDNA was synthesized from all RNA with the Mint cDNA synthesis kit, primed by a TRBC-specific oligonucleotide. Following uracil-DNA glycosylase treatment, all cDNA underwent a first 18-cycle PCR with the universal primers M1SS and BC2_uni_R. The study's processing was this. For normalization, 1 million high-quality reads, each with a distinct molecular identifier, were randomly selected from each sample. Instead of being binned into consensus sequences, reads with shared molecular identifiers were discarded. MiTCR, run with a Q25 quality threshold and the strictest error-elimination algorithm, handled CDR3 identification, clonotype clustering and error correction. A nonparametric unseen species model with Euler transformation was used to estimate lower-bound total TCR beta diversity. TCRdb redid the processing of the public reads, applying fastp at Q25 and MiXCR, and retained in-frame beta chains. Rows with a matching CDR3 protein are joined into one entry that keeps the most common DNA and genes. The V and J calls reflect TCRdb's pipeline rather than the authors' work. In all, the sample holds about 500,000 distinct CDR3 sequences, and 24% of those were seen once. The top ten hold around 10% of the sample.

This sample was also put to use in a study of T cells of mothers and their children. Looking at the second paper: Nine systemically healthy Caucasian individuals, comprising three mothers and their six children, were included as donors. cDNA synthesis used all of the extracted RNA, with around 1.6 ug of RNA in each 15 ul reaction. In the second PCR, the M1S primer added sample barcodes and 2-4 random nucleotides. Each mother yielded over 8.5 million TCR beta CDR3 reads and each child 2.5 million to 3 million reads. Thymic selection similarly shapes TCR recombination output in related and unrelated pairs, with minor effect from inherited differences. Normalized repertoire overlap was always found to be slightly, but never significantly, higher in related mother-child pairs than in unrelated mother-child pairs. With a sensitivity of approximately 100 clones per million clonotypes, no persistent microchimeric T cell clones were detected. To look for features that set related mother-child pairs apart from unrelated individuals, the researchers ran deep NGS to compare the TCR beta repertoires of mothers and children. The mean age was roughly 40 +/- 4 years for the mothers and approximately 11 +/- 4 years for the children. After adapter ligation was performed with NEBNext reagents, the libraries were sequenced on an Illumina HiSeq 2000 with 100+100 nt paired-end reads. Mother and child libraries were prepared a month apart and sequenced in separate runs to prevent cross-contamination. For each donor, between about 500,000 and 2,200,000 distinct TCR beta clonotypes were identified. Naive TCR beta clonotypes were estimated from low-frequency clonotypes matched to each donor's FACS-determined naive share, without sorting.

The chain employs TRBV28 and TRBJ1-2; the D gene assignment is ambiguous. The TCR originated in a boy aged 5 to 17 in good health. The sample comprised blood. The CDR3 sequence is CASSLVSTAYGYTF. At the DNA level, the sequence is TGTGCCAGCAGTTTAGTTTCAACAGCCTATGGCTACACCTTC.